The 27 T cell receptor beta chains below were found in one sample sequenced in a study of blood T cell repertoires in COVID-19. Profiled with immunoSEQ multiplex PCR; TCRdb holds only in-frame clones, not every one. The repertoire has roughly 230,000 clones, more than 75% of them found once; the top ten carry roughly 7.1%. The sample consisted of PBMCs or T cells enriched from blood (not recorded which). The receptors originated from a young man in a cohort exposed to, infected with or recovered from COVID-19 (not recorded which).

The V call is TRBV9, the J call TRBJ2-3; D not resolved. V was pared by 0 bases and J by 0 bases, with 8 bases between. The CDR3 has 15 amino acids. In germline, CDR1 is SGDLS, CDR2 YYNGEE. CDR3 sequence reads: CASSVAGLSTDTQYF. CDR3 bases: TGTGCCAGCAGCGTAGCTGGGCTTAGCACAGATACGCAGTATTTT. The variable domain in full, with the rest retrieved from reference TRBV9 and TRBJ2-3, is DSGVTQTPKHLITATGQRVTLRCSPRSGDLSVYWYQQSLDQGLQFLIQYYNGEERAKGNILERFSAQQFPDLHSELNLSSLELGDSALYFCASSVAGLSTDTQYFGPGTRLTVL.

The rearrangement joins TRBV24-1 to TRBJ1-2, with TRBD1 as a possible D gene (5 bases). CDR1 is KGHDR and CDR2 is SFDVKD in the germline V gene. Trimming pared 2 bases from V and 1 base from J, leaving 7 bases between. The CDR3 length is 14 residues. CDR3 protein: CATSDWGLNYGYTF. The CDR3 DNA reads as TGTGCCACCAGTGATTGGGGACTTAACTATGGCTACACCTTC.

The chain links TRBV28 to TRBJ2-2, with 9 nucleotides matching TRBD2. Germline V gene lookup returns CDR1 MDHEN and CDR2 SYDVKM. Trimming at V came to 7 bases and at J to 5 bases, leaving 11 bases not matched to a gene. There are 16 residues in the CDR3. The CDR3 loop is CASTSASSGRTGELFF. In nucleotides, the CDR3 is TGTGCCAGCACCTCCGCGAGTAGCGGGAGAACCGGGGAGCTGTTTTTT.

The V call is TRBV28, the J call TRBJ2-1; D may be TRBD2 (6 bases). The V end lost 1 base, the J end lost 9 bases, and 13 bases lay between the germline ends. The germline V gene has CDR1 MDHEN and CDR2 SYDVKM. The CDR3 runs to 14 residues. DNA of the CDR3: TGTGCCAGCAGTTTATTCCTCCCTAGCGTTGAGCAGTTCTTC. This translates into CASSLFLPSVEQFF.

The DNA for the CDR3 is TGTGCCAGCAGCTACGCAGGAATGGACGAGCAGTACTTC. This sequence encodes CASSYAGMDEQYF. This chain joins TRBV7-9 and TRBJ2-7; D is uncertain. The germline CDR1 and CDR2 sequences are SEHNR and FQNEAQ (reference sequence). The V end was cut by 4 bases, the J end by 5 bases, with 12 bases between. This CDR3 is 13 amino acids long.

The chain is built from TRBV10-3 and TRBJ2-7, with a tentative D call TRBD1 (7 bases). Between the trimmed V and J ends, which lost 5 bases and 6 bases, there was a span of 32 bases. CDR1 and CDR2 (germline): ENHRY, SYGVKD. This CDR3 has 19 amino acids. The CDR3 DNA sequence: TGTGCCATCAGTCCAAATCGCCTGAACAGGGGAGCGGCAGCGGGCGAGCAGTACTTC. Amino acid sequence: CAISPNRLNRGAAAGEQYF.

For the CDR3, the DNA is TGTGCCAGCAGCCCGACAGCGTCCAATGAAGCTTTCTTT. It yields the protein CASSPTASNEAFF. J is TRBJ1-1 and V is TRBV12-3 or TRBV12-4; TRBD1 is a possible D gene (5 bases). The V and J ends lost 6 bases and 7 bases respectively, with 15 bases between them. The CDR3 has 13 residues.

The rearrangement joins TRBV4-3 to TRBJ1-1; D unclear. In germline, CDR1 is LGHNA, CDR2 YSLEER. This CDR3 region has 13 residues. V lost 5 bases, J lost 6 bases, and 13 bases lay in between. CDR3 amino acids: CASSLNLQAEAFF. The CDR3 DNA reads as TGCGCCAGCAGCTTAAATCTTCAGGCTGAAGCTTTCTTT.

The chain is built from TRBV11-2 and TRBJ2-1, with 12 positions matching TRBD2. The CDR3 has 15 amino acids. Germline values: CDR1 SGHAT, CDR2 FQNNGV. With V trimmed by 5 bases and J by 11 bases, 10 bases remained unmatched. This CDR3 reads CASSLVLAGGPQQFF. As DNA, the CDR3 is TGTGCCAGCAGCCTCGTACTAGCGGGAGGCCCCCAGCAGTTCTTC.

Comments on this clone: A read error is likely, as this CDR3 ends without the conserved phenylalanine or tryptophan. The DNA is omitted, as the CDR3 cannot be located on it reliably, and the CDR3 follows TCRdb's listing. The rearrangement links TRBV6-4 to TRBJ2-3; TRBD1 is the table's D call and was not checked against the DNA. The CDR3 is 14 amino acids long, termini counted. Germline values: CDR1 MRHNA, CDR2 SNTAGT. The CDR3 loop is CASSDGGAGGLAPL.

The chain combines TRBV7-9 with TRBJ1-1, with 8 bases aligning to TRBD1. CDR1 is SEHNR and CDR2 is FQNEAQ in the germline V gene (reference sequence). The J segment lost 4 bases and the V segment lost 4 bases, leaving 8 bases of the junction unmatched. There are 15 residues in the CDR3. CDR3: CASSSMDRVGTEAFF. As DNA, the CDR3 is TGTGCCAGCAGCTCTATGGACAGGGTTGGCACTGAAGCTTTCTTT.

The chain recombines TRBV19 with TRBJ1-5, with a weak D call TRBD1 (6 bases). Germline lookup yields CDR1 LNHDA and CDR2 SQIVND (reference sequence). The V end was cut by 4 bases, the J end by 0 bases, with 7 bases between. The CDR3 has 14 amino acids. CDR3 sequence reads: CASSKQGSNQPQHF. CDR3 nucleotide sequence: TGTGCCAGTAGTAAACAGGGTAGCAATCAGCCCCAGCATTTT.

The CDR3 DNA follows: TGTGCCAGCAGTGACCTCGACAGGGTTGGGGAAAAACTGTTTTTT. The encoded protein is CASSDLDRVGEKLFF. The V call is TRBV27, the J call TRBJ1-4, with TRBD1 matching 7 bases. V was clipped by 5 bases and J by 8 bases; unmatched bases: 11. The V gene's germline CDR1 is MNHEY and CDR2 SMNVEV (reference sequence). The CDR3 has 15 amino acids.

This chain links TRBV27 with TRBJ1-2; possible D gene TRBD1, 5 bases. This CDR3 has 14 residues. V lost 1 base to trimming and J lost 8 bases, with 14 bases between them. Germline CDR1 and CDR2: MNHEY and SMNVEV (reference sequence). CDR3 loop: CASSLYPGRDGYTF. CDR3 bases: TGTGCCAGCAGTTTATATCCAGGGCGGGACGGCTACACCTTC.

As DNA, the CDR3 is TGTGCCAGCCGCCAGGGGTTTGGCGACGAGCAGTACTTC. Translating it yields CASRQGFGDEQYF. J is TRBJ2-7 and V is TRBV7-3; weak D call: TRBD1 (6 bases). The ends were cut back, 8 bases at V and 5 bases at J, with 16 bases in the middle. Germline V lookup: CDR1 SGHTA, CDR2 FQGTGA. The CDR3 is 13 residues long.

V gene TRBV5-6 combines with J gene TRBJ2-5, with a possible D match to TRBD2 (5 bases). The CDR3 loop spans 16 amino acids. Germline CDR1 reads SGHDT; CDR2 reads YYEEEE. The ends were cut back, 1 base at V and 4 bases at J, with 17 bases in the middle. CDR3 in amino acids: CASSLSLLGGTETQYF. The CDR3 DNA follows: TGTGCCAGCAGCTTGTCCTTACTAGGCGGAACAGAGACCCAGTACTTC.

The chain couples TRBV9 to TRBJ2-7, with a possible D match to TRBD1 (6 bases). The CDR3 sequence is 14 residues long. Germline-derived CDR1 and CDR2 are SGDLS and YYNGEE. The V gene lost 0 bases and the J gene lost 2 bases, with 9 bases spanning the gap. Written as DNA, the CDR3 is TGTGCCAGCAGCGTAGGCCCAGGGGCCTACGAGCAGTACTTC. It codes for CASSVGPGAYEQYF.

The chain uses TRBV5-5 and TRBJ2-3, with D uncertain. Germline V CDR1 and CDR2: SGHKS, YYEKEE (reference sequence). CDR3 size: 17 residues. The V and J ends lost 1 base and 1 base respectively, with 16 bases between them. Written as DNA, the CDR3 is TGTGCCAGCAGCTTGTTGCGGCTCGAGGTGGGCACAGATACGCAGTATTTT. It specifies CASSLLRLEVGTDTQYF.

This chain uses TRBV29-1 with TRBJ1-2; 10 bases agree with TRBD1. Germline V CDR1 and CDR2: SQVTM, ANQGSEA. V lost 5 bases to trimming and J lost 8 bases; unmatched junction nucleotides: 11. CDR3 length: 14 amino acids. The CDR3 coding sequence is TGCAGCGTTCTTCCCCGGGACAGGGGAGACGGCTACACCTTC. Its protein is CSVLPRDRGDGYTF.

This clone was seen just once. The chain couples TRBV4-3 to TRBJ2-7; 8 bases fit TRBD1. CDR1 and CDR2 from the germline V gene are LGHNA and YSLEER. V lost 0 bases, J lost 4 bases, and 8 bases stayed unmatched. This CDR3 is 16 amino acids long. This CDR3 reads CASSQDPGGAEYEQYF. CDR3 DNA sequence: TGCGCCAGCAGCCAAGATCCAGGGGGCGCGGAGTACGAGCAGTACTTC.

The chain couples TRBV28 to TRBJ2-2; 7 bases line up with TRBD1. Germline V gene data show CDR1 as MDHEN and CDR2 as SYDVKM. J gave up 6 bases and V 3 bases, and 10 bases lay outside the gene matches. The CDR3 covers 16 residues. In DNA form, the CDR3 reads TGTGCCAGCAGTTTTACAGACAGGGTCGTTGCCGGGGAGCTGTTTTTT. Encoded protein: CASSFTDRVVAGELFF.

V is TRBV28 and J is TRBJ1-6; 10 bases are a match to TRBD1. Losses at the gene ends were 4 bases for V and 1 base for J; bases not matched to a gene: 4. The CDR3 runs 17 residues. Germline CDR1 and CDR2: MDHEN and SYDVKM. In nucleotides, the CDR3 is TGTGCCAGCAGTTCCGGGACAGGGGTGTCCTATAATTCACCCCTCCACTTT. Translated: CASSSGTGVSYNSPLHF.

This clone was counted between two and nine times. The genes are TRBV24-1 and TRBJ2-1, with TRBD2 matching 14 bases. Germline values: CDR1 KGHDR, CDR2 SFDVKD. V was pared by 2 bases and J by 8 bases, with 4 bases of the junction left unmatched. The CDR3 sequence is 16 residues long. The CDR3 nucleotides read TGTGCCACCAGTGATTGGGGGACTAGCGGGAGTGATGAGCAGTTCTTC. This gives the protein CATSDWGTSGSDEQFF.

J is TRBJ1-1 and V is TRBV11-2; 10 bases are shared with TRBD1. The germline V gene encodes CDR1 SGHAT and CDR2 FQNNGV. Trimming took 5 bases from V and 8 from J; bases not matched to a gene: 5. The CDR3 has 13 amino acids. CDR3 DNA: TGTGCCAGCAGCCGCGACAGGGGGCGAGAAGCTTTCTTT. It encodes CASSRDRGREAFF.

This chain uses TRBV10-3 with TRBJ2-4; 8 bases are a match to TRBD2. In germline, CDR1 is ENHRY, CDR2 SYGVKD. Germline trimming cut 3 bases from V and 3 bases from J; bases unmatched to any gene: 13. The CDR3 loop spans 18 amino acids. The CDR3 spells CAISDQVGAGVGKNIQYF. CDR3 nucleotides: TGTGCCATCAGTGATCAAGTGGGAGCGGGAGTAGGCAAAAACATTCAGTACTTC.

The chain links TRBV7-9 to TRBJ1-1, with TRBD1 matching 7 bases. The junction had 6 bases not matched to a gene; V was cut back by 5 bases and J by 0 bases. The CDR3 sequence is 15 residues long. CDR1 and CDR2 (germline): SEHNR, FQNEAQ (reference sequence). Written as DNA, the CDR3 is TGTGCCAGCAGCCACGGACAGGAAATGAACACTGAAGCTTTCTTT. The encoded protein is CASSHGQEMNTEAFF. Full variable domain (missing parts from reference TRBV7-9 and TRBJ1-1): DTGVSQNPRHKITKRGQNVTFRCDPISEHNRLYWYRQTLGQGPEFLTYFQNEAQLEKSRLLSDRFSAERPKGSFSTLEIQRTEQGDSAMYLCASSHGQEMNTEAFFGQGTRLTVV.

The V call is TRBV5-4, the J call TRBJ2-7; 14 bases line up with TRBD2. This CDR3 has 16 residues. V was pared by 0 bases and J by 2 bases, with 1 base of the junction left unmatched. The germline gives CDR1 SGHNT, CDR2 YYREEE (reference sequence). The CDR3 DNA is TGTGCCAGCAGCTTGGGACTAGCGGGAGGGCCCTACGAGCAGTACTTC. This gives the protein CASSLGLAGGPYEQYF.